This note documents a single T cell receptor beta chain sequence. V was clipped by 6 bases and J by 3 bases, with 11 bases between them. CDR1 is MNHEY and CDR2 is SVGAGI in the germline V gene. The CDR3 totals 13 residues. The table came from immunoSEQ multiplex PCR; TCRdb's copy has only in-frame clones and leaves some out. The table has 90,000 to 150,000 clones, 75% to 90% seen once; the top ten hold 7.1%. This record belongs to a study of T cell responses to AZD1222 COVID-19 vaccine. V usage is TRBV6-5 and J usage is TRBJ1-2; no clear D gene. Sequenced material: peripheral blood, taken 28 days after the second AZD1222 dose. The TCR originated in an adult who received the AZD1222 COVID-19 vaccine. The CDR3 loop reads CASRQPPHYGYTF. CDR3 nucleotide sequence: TGTGCCAGCAGGCAGCCCCCCCACTATGGCTACACCTTC.